Following are 32 T cell receptor beta chains from one sample sequenced in a study of shared clonotypes between healthy human individuals. Naive-designated CD8 cells lacked CD45RO, were positively enriched for CCR7, and omitted terminally differentiated effector memory CD45RA+ cells. The assay was immunoSEQ multiplex PCR, and TCRdb's table has in-frame clones only and misses some. Seen here are some 2.1 million clones, about 94% observed once, and the top ten hold 1.5% to 2%. The specimen was naive CD8+ T cells from PBMCs. Every receptor here comes from a young man in good health. Some clones in this sample may be carry-over from other donors' samples.

The chain has TRBV5-6 and TRBJ2-3, with TRBD2 identical over 8 bases. The germline V gene has CDR1 SGHDT and CDR2 YYEEEE. With 0 bases clipped from V and 0 bases from J, the junction kept 6 bases outside the gene matches. The CDR3 is 17 residues long. CDR3 sequence reads: CASSLEGLAGSTDTQYF. CDR3 bases: TGTGCCAGCAGCTTGGAGGGCCTAGCGGGTAGCACAGATACGCAGTATTTT.

J is TRBJ1-5 and V is TRBV6-1, with 7 bases fitting TRBD1. V shed 1 base and J 7 bases; nucleotides not matched to a gene: 10. This CDR3 region has 16 residues. The germline V gene has CDR1 MNHNS and CDR2 SASEGT. CDR3 nucleotides: TGTGCCAGCAGTGAAGGGAGGGGGCGAGGGCACCAGCCCCAGCATTTT. Its translation: CASSEGRGRGHQPQHF.

The chain joins TRBV2 to TRBJ1-2; D gene ambiguous. Trimming stripped 5 bases from V and 2 bases from J, with 12 bases between. Looked up from germline, CDR1 is SNHLY and CDR2 is FYNNEI. The CDR3 runs 14 residues. CDR3 DNA: TGTGCCAGCAGTCTGACGGAAGAGAACTATGGCTACACCTTC. Translation: CASSLTEENYGYTF.

This chain joins TRBV27 and TRBJ2-7; a possible D gene is TRBD2 (5 bases). This CDR3 region has 15 residues. Trimming took 5 bases from V and 1 from J, leaving 15 bases between them. Germline CDR1 and CDR2: MNHEY and SMNVEV (reference sequence). For the CDR3, the DNA is TGTGCCAGCAGTCCCCTTTCTAGCCTATCCTACGAGCAGTACTTC. Its translation is CASSPLSSLSYEQYF.

The chain employs TRBV5-1 and TRBJ2-7; 8 bases line up with TRBD1. CDR3 length equals 15 residues. Trimming cost V 1 base and J 2 bases; bases outside gene matches: 5. Looked up from germline, CDR1 is SGHRS and CDR2 is YFSETQ. The CDR3 protein is CASSLSAGQAYEQYF. The CDR3 bases are TGCGCCAGCAGCTTGTCCGCGGGACAGGCCTACGAGCAGTACTTC.

The gene calls are TRBV4-2 and TRBJ2-2; weak D call: TRBD2 (5 bases). The CDR3 loop spans 17 amino acids. The V and J ends lost 0 bases and 2 bases respectively, with 13 bases between them. Germline V gene lookup returns CDR1 LGHNA and CDR2 YNFKEQ. The CDR3 region has the DNA TGTGCCAGCAGCCAAGATTACGGGGTCTTTAACACCGGGGAGCTGTTTTTT. Protein: CASSQDYGVFNTGELFF.

This clone occurred once. The J gene is TRBJ2-1, the V gene TRBV7-9; D call uncertain. Germline lookup yields CDR1 SEHNR and CDR2 FQNEAQ (reference sequence). The CDR3 is 13 amino acids. Trimming removed 4 bases at V and 7 bases at J, with 11 bases between. This chain's CDR3 is CASSSPSKNEQFF. CDR3 bases: TGTGCCAGCAGCTCCCCCTCCAAGAATGAGCAGTTCTTC.

This chain joins TRBV6-4 and TRBJ2-7, with 7 bases fitting TRBD2. CDR1 is MRHNA and CDR2 is SNTAGT in the germline V gene. V shed 8 bases, J shed 0 bases, and the junction held 13 bases outside the gene matches. This CDR3 comprises 16 residues. CDR3 sequence: CASRFPRTSDSYEQYF. DNA of the CDR3: TGTGCCAGCCGATTCCCTCGGACTAGTGACTCCTACGAGCAGTACTTC.

The chain couples TRBV7-9 to TRBJ2-7; no clear D gene. V was trimmed by 0 bases and J by 9 bases, leaving 6 bases between them. The V gene's germline CDR1 is SEHNR and CDR2 FQNEAQ (reference sequence). The CDR3 totals 11 residues. CDR3 nucleotide sequence: TGTGCCAGCAGCTTAGCCTCCGGGCAGTACTTC. Residues: CASSLASGQYF.

The CDR3, as DNA: TGCAGCGTACTAGCGGGAGGGCCGCAAGAGCAGTACTTC. Its protein is CSVLAGGPQEQYF. This rearrangement joins TRBV29-1 to TRBJ2-7; 13 bases align to TRBD2. The trim removed 6 bases at V and 7 bases at J, leaving 6 bases unmatched. This CDR3 contains 13 residues. Germline V gives CDR1 SQVTM, CDR2 ANQGSEA.

The V call is TRBV19, the J call TRBJ1-2; 8 bases align to TRBD1. Per the germline V gene, CDR1 is LNHDA and CDR2 is SQIVND (reference sequence). V lost 3 bases, J lost 4 bases, and 7 bases stayed unmatched. This CDR3 has 15 residues. The CDR3 DNA sequence: TGTGCCAGTAGTATCGGGACAGGAGGGATCTATGGCTACACCTTC. Translation: CASSIGTGGIYGYTF.

The V call is TRBV4-3, the J call TRBJ2-1, with D perhaps being TRBD1 or TRBD2 (5 bases each). This CDR3 has 18 amino acids. The V end was cut by 0 bases, the J end by 0 bases, with 15 bases between. Germline V gene sequence: CDR1 LGHNA, CDR2 YSLEER. The CDR3 nucleotides read TGCGCCAGCAGCCAAGAATGGGGACGGAGGTCCTCCTACAATGAGCAGTTCTTC. Its protein product is CASSQEWGRRSSYNEQFF.

J is TRBJ2-2 and V is TRBV4-1; 9 nucleotides align to TRBD2. CDR3 length: 17 amino acids. Trimming removed 2 bases from V and 5 bases from J; junction bases left unmatched: 9. Looked up from germline, CDR1 is MGHRA and CDR2 is YSYEKL. The CDR3 DNA follows: TGCGCCAGCAGCCAATGGGTGCGGGAGGGCCCGACCGGGGAGCTGTTTTTT. It specifies CASSQWVREGPTGELFF.

This clone was recorded once. The chain carries TRBV12-5 and TRBJ2-3; TRBD2 matches at 9 bases. The CDR3 consists of 17 residues. V lost 1 base and J lost 3; bases outside the gene matches: 8. Germline CDR1 reads LGHNT; CDR2 reads FRNRAP. The CDR3 is CASGLGLAGAVTDTQYF. The CDR3 DNA follows: TGTGCTAGTGGTTTGGGATTAGCGGGAGCGGTAACAGATACGCAGTATTTT. The entire variable domain, with the rest obtained from reference TRBV12-5 and TRBJ2-3, is as follows: DARVTQTPRHKVTEMGQEVTMRCQPILGHNTVFWYRQTMMQGLELLAYFRNRAPLDDSGMPKDRFSAEMPDATLATLKIQPSEPRDSAVYFCASGLGLAGAVTDTQYFGPGTRLTVL.

This clone was observed once. This chain connects TRBV11-2 to TRBJ2-3; D could derive from TRBD1 or TRBD2 (7 bases each). The CDR3 is made up of 14 amino acids. Germline CDR1 is SGHAT and CDR2 is FQNNGV. V lost 5 bases, J lost 3 bases, and 12 bases lay in between. CDR3: CASSPGGGTDTQYF. The DNA of the CDR3 is TGTGCCAGCAGCCCAGGGGGGGGGACAGATACGCAGTATTTT.

A single count supports this clone. The chain uses TRBV7-8 and TRBJ2-3; tentatively, D is TRBD2 (5 bases). From germline, CDR1 is SGHVS and CDR2 FQNEAQ. The length of the CDR3 is 17 residues. Deletions cut 0 bases from V and 0 bases from J, with 13 bases between. The CDR3 is CASSLADRGLSTDTQYF. CDR3 nucleotides: TGTGCCAGCAGCTTAGCCGATCGAGGGCTTAGCACAGATACGCAGTATTTT.

The chain couples TRBV4-1 to TRBJ2-6; 11 bases match TRBD2. Germline CDR1 reads MGHRA; CDR2 reads YSYEKL. J gave up 3 bases and V 2 bases, and 12 bases lay outside the gene matches. The CDR3 is 20 residues long. The CDR3 is CASSQRGDSGRARGANVLTF. Here the CDR3 DNA reads TGCGCCAGCAGCCAAAGAGGCGATAGCGGGAGGGCCCGTGGGGCCAACGTCCTGACTTTC.

The chain recombines TRBV9 with TRBJ2-2; D may be TRBD2 (6 bases). The CDR3 totals 16 residues. Between the trimmed V and J ends, which lost 0 bases and 11 bases, there was a span of 20 bases. The germline CDR1 and CDR2 sequences are SGDLS and YYNGEE. The CDR3 is CASSVAGEAERGELFF. DNA for the CDR3: TGTGCCAGCAGCGTAGCCGGGGAGGCGGAGCGTGGTGAGCTGTTTTTT.

The chain has TRBV5-6 and TRBJ1-5; 9 positions match TRBD1. V trimming: 4 bases; J trimming: 6 bases; junction bases outside the gene matches: 8. The CDR3 is 15 amino acids. Germline CDR1 is SGHDT and CDR2 is YYEEEE. The CDR3 loop is CASSVWDRAVQPQHF. DNA for the CDR3: TGTGCCAGCAGCGTATGGGACAGGGCGGTTCAGCCCCAGCATTTT.

This clone is a singleton in its sample. V usage is TRBV6-5 and J usage is TRBJ2-7; D is unresolved. V was trimmed by 5 bases and J by 3 bases, leaving 11 bases between them. CDR1 and CDR2 (germline): MNHEY, SVGAGI. CDR3 length: 13 amino acids. CDR3 nucleotides: TGTGCCAGCAGTGGCATTGTAGGCTACGAGCAGTACTTC. This encodes CASSGIVGYEQYF.

CDR3 coding DNA: TGTGCCAGCAGCTACCGGGACACCAGTATGAATACGCAGTATTTT. Translation: CASSYRDTSMNTQYF. This chain links TRBV2 with TRBJ2-3; a possible D gene is TRBD1 (6 bases). CDR3 size: 15 residues. V shed 6 bases and J shed 7 bases, with 20 bases lying between them. Germline values: CDR1 SNHLY, CDR2 FYNNEI.

This clone was detected only a few times. The V gene is TRBV4-1, the J gene TRBJ1-1; no clear D gene. The germline V gene encodes CDR1 MGHRA and CDR2 YSYEKL. The CDR3 is made up of 13 amino acids. Trimming stripped 0 bases from V and 5 bases from J, with 7 bases between. The CDR3 DNA follows: TGCGCCAGCAGCCAAGATGGGAGGACTGAAGCTTTCTTT. Translated, it gives CASSQDGRTEAFF.

DNA of the CDR3: TGTGCCAGCACTTCCCGAGGGGGACAGGCCATATATTTT. Residues: CASTSRGGQAIYF. V gene TRBV6-6 combines with J gene TRBJ1-3, with 8 positions matching TRBD1. J lost 11 bases, V lost 7 bases, and 10 bases had no gene match. Germline V gene data show CDR1 as MNHNY and CDR2 as SVGAGI (reference sequence). The CDR3 has 13 residues.

The chain links TRBV13 to TRBJ2-2, with D perhaps TRBD1 (6 bases). There are 13 residues in the CDR3. Germline V gives CDR1 PRHDT, CDR2 FYEKMQ (reference sequence). Trimming pared 5 bases from V and 4 bases from J, leaving 8 bases between. The CDR3 coding sequence is TGTGCCAGCAGCCCAGGGGTCACCGGGGAGCTGTTTTTT. Encoded protein: CASSPGVTGELFF.

The chain links TRBV6-6 to TRBJ2-7; D call uncertain. V lost 6 bases to trimming and J lost 2 bases, with 11 bases between them. CDR1 is MNHNY, CDR2 SVGAGI, per germline (reference sequence). There are 13 residues in the CDR3. The CDR3 spells CASRPGPAYEQYF. The CDR3 region has the DNA TGTGCCAGCAGACCAGGACCAGCCTACGAGCAGTACTTC.

The chain combines TRBV6-4 with TRBJ2-2, with 9 positions matching TRBD2. CDR1 and CDR2 (germline): MRHNA, SNTAGT. CDR3 length equals 15 residues. V gave up 3 bases and J gave up 4 bases; unmatched junction bases: 3. In nucleotides, the CDR3 is TGTGCCAGCAGTGAGGCGGGAGGGCGCACCGGGGAGCTGTTTTTT. Translation: CASSEAGGRTGELFF.

The V call is TRBV2, the J call TRBJ1-4; no firm D call. This CDR3 has 12 residues. V was shortened by 8 bases and J by 3 bases, with 7 bases between the two germline ends. The germline V gene encodes CDR1 SNHLY and CDR2 FYNNEI. The CDR3: CASGRANEKLFF. The CDR3 bases are TGTGCCAGCGGAAGGGCTAATGAAAAACTGTTTTTT. The entire variable domain, with the rest obtained from reference TRBV2 and TRBJ1-4, is as follows: EPEVTQTPSHQVTQMGQEVILRCVPISNHLYFYWYRQILGQKVEFLVSFYNNEISEKSEIFDDQFSVERPDGSNFTLKIRSTKLEDSAMYFCASGRANEKLFFGSGTQLSVL.

The chain is built from TRBV19 and TRBJ2-2; D gene unclear. Between the trimmed V and J ends, which lost 9 bases and 0 bases, there was a span of 8 bases. The CDR3 covers 13 residues. Germline assignment: CDR1 LNHDA and CDR2 SQIVND (reference sequence). For the CDR3, the DNA is TGTGCCAGCTCCATTACGAACACCGGGGAGCTGTTTTTT. Its protein is CASSITNTGELFF.

The V and J genes are TRBV11-2 and TRBJ2-3; the match to TRBD1 covers 7 bases. V lost 3 bases and J lost 2; bases outside the gene matches: 14. CDR1 SGHAT and CDR2 FQNNGV come from the germline V gene. The CDR3 spans 18 residues. As DNA, the CDR3 is TGTGCCAGCAGCTTCGGGTGGGCCGTCGACAGGGCCACAGATACGCAGTATTTT. Its translation: CASSFGWAVDRATDTQYF.

This clone was observed a handful of times. This chain uses TRBV20-1 with TRBJ1-1; no clear D gene. The CDR3 is 11 residues long. Per germline, CDR1 DFQATT and CDR2 SNEGSKA (reference sequence). The ends were cut back, 6 bases at V and 10 bases at J, with 15 bases in the middle. The CDR3 sequence is CSARPPPGAFF. Written as DNA, the CDR3 is TGCAGTGCCAGACCCCCTCCGGGAGCTTTCTTT.

This chain connects TRBV27 to TRBJ2-7; D ambiguous. CDR1 and CDR2 (germline): MNHEY, SMNVEV (reference sequence). Trimming pared 4 bases from V and 3 bases from J, leaving 13 bases between. The CDR3 runs 14 residues. Here the CDR3 reads CASSSVGFIYEQYF. The CDR3 nucleotides are TGTGCCAGCAGTTCCGTCGGGTTCATCTACGAGCAGTACTTC.

V and J are TRBV5-4 and TRBJ1-1; possible D gene TRBD1, 5 bases. V dropped 3 bases and J dropped 6 bases, with 12 bases sitting between them. The germline gives CDR1 SGHNT, CDR2 YYREEE (reference sequence). CDR3 length equals 13 residues. DNA for the CDR3: TGTGCCAGCAGCTGGGGAGGGACTTCTGAAGCTTTCTTT. Encoded protein: CASSWGGTSEAFF.